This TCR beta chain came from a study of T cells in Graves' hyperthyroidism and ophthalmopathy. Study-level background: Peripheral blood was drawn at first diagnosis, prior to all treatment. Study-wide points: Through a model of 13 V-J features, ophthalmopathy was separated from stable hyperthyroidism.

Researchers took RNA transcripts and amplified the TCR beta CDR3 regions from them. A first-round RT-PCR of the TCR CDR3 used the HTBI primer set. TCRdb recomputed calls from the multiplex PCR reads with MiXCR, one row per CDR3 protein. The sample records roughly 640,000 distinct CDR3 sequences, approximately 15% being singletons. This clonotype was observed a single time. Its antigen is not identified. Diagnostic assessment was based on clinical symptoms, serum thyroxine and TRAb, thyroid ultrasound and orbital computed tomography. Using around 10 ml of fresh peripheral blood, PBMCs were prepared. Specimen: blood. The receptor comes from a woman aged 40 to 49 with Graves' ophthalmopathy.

The CDR3 DNA reads as TGTGCCAGCAGGACTAGCGGGGGGGGCCTCGGCAATCAGCCCCAGCATTTT. It yields the protein CASRTSGGGLGNQPQHF. The V call is TRBV12-3 or TRBV12-4, the J call TRBJ1-5, with a possible D match to TRBD1 (6 bases). V lost 6 bases to trimming and J lost 2 bases, with 20 bases between them. The CDR3 loop spans 17 amino acids.